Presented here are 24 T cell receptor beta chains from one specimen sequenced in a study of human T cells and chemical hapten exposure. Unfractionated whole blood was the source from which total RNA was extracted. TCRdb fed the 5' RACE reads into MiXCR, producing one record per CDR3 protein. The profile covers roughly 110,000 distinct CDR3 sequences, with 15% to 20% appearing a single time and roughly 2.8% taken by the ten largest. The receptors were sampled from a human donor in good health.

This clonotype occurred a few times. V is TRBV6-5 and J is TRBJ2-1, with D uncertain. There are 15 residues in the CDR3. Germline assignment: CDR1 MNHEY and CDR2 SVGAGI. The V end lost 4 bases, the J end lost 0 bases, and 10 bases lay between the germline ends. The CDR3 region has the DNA TGTGCCAGCAGTTCCGGAGATAGCTCCTACAATGAGCAGTTCTTC. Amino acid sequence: CASSSGDSSYNEQFF.

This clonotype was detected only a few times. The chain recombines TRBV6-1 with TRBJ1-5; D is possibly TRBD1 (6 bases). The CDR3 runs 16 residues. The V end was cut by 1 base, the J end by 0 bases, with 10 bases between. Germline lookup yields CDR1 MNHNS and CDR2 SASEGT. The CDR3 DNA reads TGTGCCAGCAGTGAAGGGTGGGGGCCTAGCAATCAGCCCCAGCATTTT. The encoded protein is CASSEGWGPSNQPQHF.

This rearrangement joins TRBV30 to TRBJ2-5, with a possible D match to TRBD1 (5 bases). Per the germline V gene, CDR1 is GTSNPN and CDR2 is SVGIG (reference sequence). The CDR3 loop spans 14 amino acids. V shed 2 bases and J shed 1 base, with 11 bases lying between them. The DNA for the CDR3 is TGTGCCTGGAGTCTTGACAGAACCCAAGAGACCCAGTACTTC. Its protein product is CAWSLDRTQETQYF.

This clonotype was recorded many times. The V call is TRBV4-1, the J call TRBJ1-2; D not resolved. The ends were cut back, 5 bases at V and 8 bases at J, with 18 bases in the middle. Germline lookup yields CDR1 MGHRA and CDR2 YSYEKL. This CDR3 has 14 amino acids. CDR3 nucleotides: TGCGCCAGCAGCAAGGACCCTGCGTTAGGCGGCTACACCTTC. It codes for CASSKDPALGGYTF.

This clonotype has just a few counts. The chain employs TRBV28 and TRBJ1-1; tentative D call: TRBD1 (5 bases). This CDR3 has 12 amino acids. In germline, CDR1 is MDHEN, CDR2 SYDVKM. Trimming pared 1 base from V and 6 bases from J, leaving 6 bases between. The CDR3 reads CASSLSQAEAFF. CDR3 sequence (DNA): TGTGCCAGCAGTTTATCACAGGCTGAAGCTTTCTTT.

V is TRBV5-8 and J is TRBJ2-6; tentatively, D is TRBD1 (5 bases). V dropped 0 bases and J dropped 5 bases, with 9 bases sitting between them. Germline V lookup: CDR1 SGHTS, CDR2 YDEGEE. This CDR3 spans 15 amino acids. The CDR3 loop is CASSLGGSRANVLTF. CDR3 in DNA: TGTGCCAGCAGCTTGGGGGGCTCGAGGGCCAACGTCCTGACTTTC. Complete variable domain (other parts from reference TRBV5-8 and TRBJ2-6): EAGVTQSPTHLIKTRGQQATLRCSPISGHTSVYWYQQALGLGLQFLLWYDEGEERNRGNFPPRFSGRQFPNYSSELNVNALELEDSALYLCASSLGGSRANVLTFGAGSRLTVL.

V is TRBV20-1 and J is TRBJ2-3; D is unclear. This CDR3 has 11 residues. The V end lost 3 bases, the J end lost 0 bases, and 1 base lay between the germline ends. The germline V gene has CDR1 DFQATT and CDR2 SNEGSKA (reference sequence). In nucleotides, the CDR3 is TGCAGTGCTAGGAGCACAGATACGCAGTATTTT. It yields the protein CSARSTDTQYF.

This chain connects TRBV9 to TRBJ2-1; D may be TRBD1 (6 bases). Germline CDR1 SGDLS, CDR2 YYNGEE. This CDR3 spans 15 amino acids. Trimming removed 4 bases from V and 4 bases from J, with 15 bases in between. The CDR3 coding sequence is TGTGCCAGCAGCTTCGCAGGGGTTTATTACAATGAGCAGTTCTTC. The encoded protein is CASSFAGVYYNEQFF.

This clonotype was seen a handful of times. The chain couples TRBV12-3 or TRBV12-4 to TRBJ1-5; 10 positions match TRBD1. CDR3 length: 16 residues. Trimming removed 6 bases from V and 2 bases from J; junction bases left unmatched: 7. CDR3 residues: CASSSRTGGGNQPQHF. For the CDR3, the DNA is TGTGCCAGCAGCTCCCGGACAGGGGGTGGCAATCAGCCCCAGCATTTT.

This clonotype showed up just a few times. CDR3 amino acids: CASSVSRGAAEAFF. The CDR3 nucleotides are TGTGCCAGCAGCGTAAGTCGAGGCGCGGCTGAAGCTTTCTTT. The chain joins TRBV9 to TRBJ1-1; D ambiguous. CDR1 and CDR2 from the germline V gene are SGDLS and YYNGEE. V lost 1 base to trimming and J lost 6 bases, with 13 bases between them. This CDR3 is 14 amino acids long.

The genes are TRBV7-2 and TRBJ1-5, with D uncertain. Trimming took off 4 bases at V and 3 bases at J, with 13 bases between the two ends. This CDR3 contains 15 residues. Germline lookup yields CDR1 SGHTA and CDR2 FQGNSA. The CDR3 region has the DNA TGTGCCAGCAGCTGGACGCCGAGATCCAATCAGCCCCAGCATTTT. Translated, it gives CASSWTPRSNQPQHF.

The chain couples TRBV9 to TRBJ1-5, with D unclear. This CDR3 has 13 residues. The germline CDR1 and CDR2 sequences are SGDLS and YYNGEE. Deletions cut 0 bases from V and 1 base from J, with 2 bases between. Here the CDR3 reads CASSVASNQPQHF. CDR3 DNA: TGTGCCAGCAGCGTAGCCAGCAATCAGCCCCAGCATTTT.

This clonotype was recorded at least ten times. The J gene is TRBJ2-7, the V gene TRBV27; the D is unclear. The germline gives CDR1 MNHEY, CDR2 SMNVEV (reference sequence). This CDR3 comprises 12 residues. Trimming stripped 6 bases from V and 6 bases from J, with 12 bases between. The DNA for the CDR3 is TGTGCCAGCAGCCTCCCATCCCCCGAGCAGTACTTC. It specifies CASSLPSPEQYF.

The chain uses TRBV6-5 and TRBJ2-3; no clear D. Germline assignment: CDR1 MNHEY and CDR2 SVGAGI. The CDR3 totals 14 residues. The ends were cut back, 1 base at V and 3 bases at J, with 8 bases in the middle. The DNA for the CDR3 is TGTGCCAGCAGTTACTACGCCCGGACAGATACGCAGTATTTT. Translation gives CASSYYARTDTQYF.

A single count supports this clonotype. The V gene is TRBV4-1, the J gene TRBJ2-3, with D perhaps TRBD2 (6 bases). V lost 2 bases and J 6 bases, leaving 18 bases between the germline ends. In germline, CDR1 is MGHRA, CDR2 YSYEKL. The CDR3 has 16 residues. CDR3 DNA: TGCGCCAGCAGCCAAATCCACTGGGTAGGGAGGGATACGCAGTATTTT. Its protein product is CASSQIHWVGRDTQYF.

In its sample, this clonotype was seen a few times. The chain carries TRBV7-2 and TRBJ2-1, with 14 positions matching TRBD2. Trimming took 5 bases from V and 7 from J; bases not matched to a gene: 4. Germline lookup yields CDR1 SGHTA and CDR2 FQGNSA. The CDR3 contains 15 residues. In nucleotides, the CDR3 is TGTGCCAGCAGCCCGGGACTAGCGGGAGTGAATGAGCAGTTCTTC. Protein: CASSPGLAGVNEQFF.

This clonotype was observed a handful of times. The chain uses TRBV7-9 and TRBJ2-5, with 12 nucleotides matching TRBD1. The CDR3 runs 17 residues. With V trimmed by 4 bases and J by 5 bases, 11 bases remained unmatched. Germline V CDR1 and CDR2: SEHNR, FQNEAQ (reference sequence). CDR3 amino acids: CASSSHTGTGGAETQYF. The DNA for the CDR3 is TGTGCCAGCAGCTCCCATACCGGGACAGGGGGCGCGGAGACCCAGTACTTC.

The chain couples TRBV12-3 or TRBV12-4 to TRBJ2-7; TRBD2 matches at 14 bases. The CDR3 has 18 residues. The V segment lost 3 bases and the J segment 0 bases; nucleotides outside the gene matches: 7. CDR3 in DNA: TGTGCCAGCAGTTTTATAGGACTAGCGGGAGGCTCCTCCTACGAGCAGTACTTC. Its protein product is CASSFIGLAGGSSYEQYF.

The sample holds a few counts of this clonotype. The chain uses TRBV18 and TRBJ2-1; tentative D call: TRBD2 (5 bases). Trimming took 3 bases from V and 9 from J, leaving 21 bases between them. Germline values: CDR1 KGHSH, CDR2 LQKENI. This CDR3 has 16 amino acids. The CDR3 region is CASSPGERALFIEQFF. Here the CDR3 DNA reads TGTGCCAGCTCACCCGGAGAGAGGGCCTTATTTATTGAGCAGTTCTTC.

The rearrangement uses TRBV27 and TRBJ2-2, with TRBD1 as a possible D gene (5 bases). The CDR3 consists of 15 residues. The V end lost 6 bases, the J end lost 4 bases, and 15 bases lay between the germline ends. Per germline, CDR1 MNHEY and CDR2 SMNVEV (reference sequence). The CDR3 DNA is TGTGCCAGCAGGGAAAGGGGCCTTCGCACCGGGGAGCTGTTTTTT. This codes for CASRERGLRTGELFF.

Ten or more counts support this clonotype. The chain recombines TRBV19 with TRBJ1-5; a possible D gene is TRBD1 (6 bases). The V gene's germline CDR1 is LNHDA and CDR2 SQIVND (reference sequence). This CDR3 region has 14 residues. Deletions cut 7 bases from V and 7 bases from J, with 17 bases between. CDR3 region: CASTPGAGAQPQHF. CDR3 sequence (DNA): TGTGCCAGTACCCCAGGGGCAGGAGCCCAGCCCCAGCATTTT.

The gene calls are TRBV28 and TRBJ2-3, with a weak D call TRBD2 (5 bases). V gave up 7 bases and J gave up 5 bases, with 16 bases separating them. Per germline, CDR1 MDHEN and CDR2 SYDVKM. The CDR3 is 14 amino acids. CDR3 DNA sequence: TGTGCCAGCACCCGCCGGGGTTCCGGAGATACGCAGTATTTT. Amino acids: CASTRRGSGDTQYF.

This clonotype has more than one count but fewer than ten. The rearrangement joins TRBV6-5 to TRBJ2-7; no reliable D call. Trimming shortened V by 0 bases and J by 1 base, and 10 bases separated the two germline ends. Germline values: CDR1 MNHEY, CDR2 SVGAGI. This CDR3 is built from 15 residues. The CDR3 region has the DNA TGTGCCAGCAGTTACTCGAGTGGTGGATCCTACGAGCAGTACTTC. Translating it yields CASSYSSGGSYEQYF.

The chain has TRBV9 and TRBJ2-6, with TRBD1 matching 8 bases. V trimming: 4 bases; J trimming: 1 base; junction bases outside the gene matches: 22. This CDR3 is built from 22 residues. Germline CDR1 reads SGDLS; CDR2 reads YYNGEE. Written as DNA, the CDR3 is TGTGCCAGCAGCTCCCTAGTCCCGGGACAGGCAACCCAGGCGTCTGGGGCCAACGTCCTGACTTTC. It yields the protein CASSSLVPGQATQASGANVLTF.